This T cell receptor beta chain was observed in a study of blood T cell repertoires in COVID-19. Background on the study: Acute and convalescent COVID-19 specimens originated in the United States, Italy and Spain.

Data came from immunoSEQ multiplex PCR; TCRdb stores just in-frame clones and leaves some out. The profile shows approximately 150,000 clones, approximately 85% of them singletons. Germline CDR1 is MNHEY and CDR2 is SVGAGI. This CDR3 is built from 15 residues. V lost 6 bases to trimming and J lost 2 bases; unmatched junction nucleotides: 7. The sequence came from a man in his 70s with acute or convalescent COVID-19. This chain links TRBV6-5 with TRBJ2-5; TRBD2 matches at 9 bases. Source material: peripheral blood. CDR3 protein: CASSQGLAQQETQYF. CDR3 bases: TGTGCCAGCAGCCAGGGACTAGCCCAACAAGAGACCCAGTACTTC.